This TCR beta chain derives from a study of blood T cell repertoires in COVID-19. Turning to the study itself: From the United States, Italy and Spain came samples of acute and convalescent COVID-19. In each case, the material was cDNA or gDNA derived from T cells, B-cell-depleted T cells, or PBMCs.

The table came from immunoSEQ multiplex PCR; TCRdb's copy has only in-frame clones and leaves some out. Seen here are about 190,000 clones, less than 90% observed once, and the top ten hold 1.1%. The CDR3 runs to 13 residues. V gave up 1 base and J gave up 7 bases, with 10 bases separating them. From germline, CDR1 is SGHVS and CDR2 FQNEAQ. Source material: peripheral blood. The clonotype originates from a young man with acute or convalescent COVID-19. The chain recombines TRBV7-8 with TRBJ1-1; D is perhaps TRBD1 (5 bases). CDR3 bases: TGTGCCAGCAGCTTAGAGAAGGGGCTTGAAGCTTTCTTT. Translated, it gives CASSLEKGLEAFF.